One and the same sample provided the 29 T cell receptor beta chains below, sequenced in a study of blood T cell repertoires in COVID-19. The data were produced by immunoSEQ multiplex PCR, yet TCRdb's version contains in-frame clones alone and is incomplete. The sample consists of about 91,000 clones, more than 75% of them appearing once. Input material: peripheral blood. The receptors were sampled from a man between 50 and 59 years old with active or convalescent COVID-19.

The chain has TRBV5-4 and TRBJ2-3; 10 nucleotides agree with TRBD2. CDR3 length: 16 residues. Unmatched junction bases numbered 13, after V lost 7 bases and J lost 5 bases. Germline V gene sequence: CDR1 SGHNT, CDR2 YYREEE (reference sequence). In DNA form, the CDR3 reads TGTGCCAGCCACCGTGTCCTAGCGGGGGAGGTAGATACGCAGTATTTT. Translating gives CASHRVLAGEVDTQYF.

In this sample, this clone turned up once. The V gene is TRBV5-1, the J gene TRBJ1-2; D perhaps matches TRBD1 (6 bases). Germline V gives CDR1 SGHRS, CDR2 YFSETQ. V lost 2 bases and J lost 6, with 8 bases in between. The CDR3 loop spans 12 amino acids. As DNA, the CDR3 is TGCGCCAGCAGCTTACAGGGTGATGGCTACACCTTC. This codes for CASSLQGDGYTF.

This clone occurred once. The J gene is TRBJ2-3, the V gene TRBV6-5, with 12 bases lining up with TRBD1. The CDR3 is 15 residues long. Germline loops: CDR1 MNHEY, CDR2 SVGAGI. Trimming took 2 bases from V and 4 from J; bases not matched to a gene: 1. In DNA, the CDR3 is TGTGCCAGCAGTTACGGGACAGGGGGCGCAGATACGCAGTATTTT. Translating it yields CASSYGTGGADTQYF.

The V gene is TRBV10-2, the J gene TRBJ2-7; D may be TRBD1 (5 bases). Germline CDR1 and CDR2: WSHSY and SAAADI. Between the trimmed V and J ends, which lost 6 bases and 0 bases, there was a span of 12 bases. This CDR3 spans 14 amino acids. This CDR3 is CASRKGPSSYEQYV. As DNA, the CDR3 is TGCGCCAGCAGAAAGGGGCCTAGCTCCTACGAGCAGTACGTC.

The chain links TRBV28 to TRBJ1-5; tentative D call: TRBD1 (5 bases). CDR1 and CDR2 (germline): MDHEN, SYDVKM. V was pared by 4 bases and J by 7 bases, with 8 bases between. The CDR3 has 12 residues. The DNA for the CDR3 is TGTGCCAGCAGTTCGACAGTGCAGCCCCAGCATTTT. As protein: CASSSTVQPQHF.

V usage is TRBV7-9 and J usage is TRBJ1-3; possible D gene TRBD1, 5 bases. CDR3 size: 15 residues. V gave up 1 base and J gave up 0 bases, with 7 bases separating them. CDR1 and CDR2 from the germline V gene are SEHNR and FQNEAQ (reference sequence). CDR3 nucleotide sequence: TGTGCCAGCAGCTTAGACACAGGCTCTGGAAACACCATATATTTT. This codes for CASSLDTGSGNTIYF.

This rearrangement joins TRBV7-2 to TRBJ2-1; 8 bases are shared with TRBD1. Germline loops: CDR1 SGHTA, CDR2 FQGNSA. This CDR3 has 15 residues. V gave up 4 bases and J gave up 0 bases; unmatched junction bases: 2. The CDR3 DNA follows: TGTGCCAGCAGCTCGGACAGGGCCTCCTACAATGAGCAGTTCTTC. It encodes CASSSDRASYNEQFF.

The chain recombines TRBV9 with TRBJ1-3; no definite D call. From germline, CDR1 is SGDLS and CDR2 YYNGEE. The length of the CDR3 is 14 residues. Trimming pared 4 bases from V and 0 bases from J, leaving 8 bases between. CDR3 in DNA: TGTGCCAGCAGCCCCGAGCCCTCTGGAAACACCATATATTTT. Protein sequence: CASSPEPSGNTIYF. Full variable domain (remainder filled in from reference TRBV9 and TRBJ1-3): DSGVTQTPKHLITATGQRVTLRCSPRSGDLSVYWYQQSLDQGLQFLIQYYNGEERAKGNILERFSAQQFPDLHSELNLSSLELGDSALYFCASSPEPSGNTIYFGEGSWLTVV.

CDR3 DNA: TGTGCCAGCAGCTTATCGGGATTGAACACTGAAGCTTTCTTT. As protein: CASSLSGLNTEAFF. The V and J genes are TRBV13 and TRBJ1-1; D remains unclear. CDR1 PRHDT and CDR2 FYEKMQ come from the germline V gene (reference sequence). V was pared by 2 bases and J by 0 bases, with 7 bases between. This CDR3 has 14 residues.

V gene TRBV19 combines with J gene TRBJ1-4; 9 bases agree with TRBD1. V lost 7 bases and J lost 5; bases outside the gene matches: 5. The CDR3 runs 14 residues. The germline V gene has CDR1 LNHDA and CDR2 SQIVND (reference sequence). This CDR3 reads CASMKGQGNEKLFF. Here the CDR3 DNA reads TGTGCCAGTATGAAAGGACAGGGGAATGAAAAACTGTTTTTT.

This chain links TRBV6-5 with TRBJ1-2, with D unresolved. The V gene's germline CDR1 is MNHEY and CDR2 SVGAGI. V was trimmed by 5 bases and J by 1 base, leaving 8 bases between them. The CDR3 contains 13 residues. The CDR3 region is CASSIPDNYGYTF. CDR3 nucleotide sequence: TGTGCCAGCAGTATTCCAGATAACTATGGCTACACCTTC.

The CDR3 here is CASSLGLGADTQYF. The CDR3 DNA sequence: TGTGCCAGCAGCTTGGGACTAGGGGCAGATACGCAGTATTTT. J is TRBJ2-3 and V is TRBV7-9; 8 nucleotides agree with TRBD2. Per germline, CDR1 SEHNR and CDR2 FQNEAQ (reference sequence). The CDR3 consists of 14 residues. Trimming cost V 3 bases and J 4 bases; bases outside gene matches: 3.

This clone was counted once. The rearrangement joins TRBV24-1 to TRBJ1-3; 10 bases are shared with TRBD1. Germline values: CDR1 KGHDR, CDR2 SFDVKD. V lost 9 bases to trimming and J lost 1 base; unmatched junction nucleotides: 5. There are 15 residues in the CDR3. This CDR3 reads CATGGTGVSGNTIYF. The CDR3 bases are TGTGCCACCGGAGGGACAGGGGTTTCTGGAAACACCATATATTTT.

This chain connects TRBV2 to TRBJ2-1, with a tentative D call TRBD2 (6 bases). Germline lookup yields CDR1 SNHLY and CDR2 FYNNEI. Trimming stripped 5 bases from V and 15 bases from J, with 14 bases between. The CDR3 runs to 11 residues. Here the CDR3 reads CASSWRDSRFF. CDR3 DNA sequence: TGTGCCAGCAGTTGGAGGGACTCACGGTTCTTC.

This chain joins TRBV6-5 and TRBJ1-2, with D perhaps TRBD1 (5 bases). The germline V and J ends were trimmed by 7 bases and 6 bases, with 21 bases remaining between them. CDR1 is MNHEY and CDR2 is SVGAGI in the germline V gene. The CDR3 contains 15 residues. This CDR3 is CASTTAGTLIDGYTF. CDR3 bases: TGTGCCAGCACAACCGCAGGGACTTTAATCGATGGCTACACCTTC.

The chain combines TRBV7-9 with TRBJ2-2; D possibly corresponds to TRBD1 (6 bases). V shed 5 bases and J shed 6 bases, with 16 bases lying between them. The CDR3 covers 15 residues. CDR1 SEHNR and CDR2 FQNEAQ come from the germline V gene (reference sequence). The CDR3: CASSPPQGWPGELFF. The CDR3 nucleotides read TGTGCCAGCAGCCCACCCCAGGGGTGGCCCGGGGAGCTGTTTTTT.

This clone was seen a few times. The gene calls are TRBV5-1 and TRBJ2-1, with TRBD1 identical over 9 bases. The germline gives CDR1 SGHRS, CDR2 YFSETQ. The V gene end was trimmed by 2 bases and the J gene end by 15 bases; junction bases not matched to a gene: 12. There are 14 residues in the CDR3. CDR3 sequence: CASSLPNPGTGSFF. CDR3 nucleotides: TGCGCCAGCAGCTTACCAAACCCCGGGACAGGGTCGTTCTTC. Looking up the rest from reference TRBV5-1 and TRBJ2-1 gives the full variable domain: KAGVTQTPRYLIKTRGQQVTLSCSPISGHRSVSWYQQTPGQGLQFLFEYFSETQRNKGNFPGRFSGRQFSNSRSEMNVSTLELGDSALYLCASSLPNPGTGSFFGPGTRLTVL.

The gene calls are TRBV6-5 and TRBJ1-2; TRBD1 might be the D (5 bases). Germline-derived CDR1 and CDR2 are MNHEY and SVGAGI. The V end was cut by 11 bases, the J end by 2 bases, with 18 bases between. The CDR3 is 14 amino acids. CDR3 protein: CAGTSRAGNYGYTF. The DNA for the CDR3 is TGTGCCGGTACGTCCAGGGCTGGGAACTATGGCTACACCTTC.

With respect to this clone: Mismatch with germline at one junction end may stem from a read error. The chain employs TRBV6-1 and TRBJ1-4; TRBD1 aligns across 11 bases. Germline values: CDR1 MNHNS, CDR2 SASEGT. The CDR3 is made up of 15 amino acids. The CDR3 spells CASREGTGGGEKLFF. DNA of the CDR3: TGTGCCAGCAGAGAAGGGACAGGGGGGGGTGAAAAACTGTTTTTT.

The V call is TRBV28, the J call TRBJ1-3; the D gene is possibly TRBD1 (6 bases). The V gene's germline CDR1 is MDHEN and CDR2 SYDVKM. This CDR3 spans 14 amino acids. V was cut by 5 bases and J by 0 bases, with 8 bases left in between. CDR3 protein: CASSRQASGNTIYF. The CDR3 nucleotides read TGTGCCAGCAGTCGACAGGCCTCTGGAAACACCATATATTTT.

The count of this clone is one. The V call is TRBV6-6, the J call TRBJ2-3; D unresolved. The CDR3 loop spans 12 amino acids. The V end lost 2 bases, the J end lost 5 bases, and 5 bases lay between the germline ends. Per germline, CDR1 MNHNY and CDR2 SVGAGI (reference sequence). The CDR3 DNA is TGTGCCAGCAGTTACGAGGAAGATACGCAGTATTTT. Protein sequence: CASSYEEDTQYF.

This clone was observed a handful of times. CDR3 residues: CASRYQGSPLHF. The CDR3, as DNA: TGTGCCAGCAGATATCAGGGATCTCCCCTCCACTTT. The chain carries TRBV27 and TRBJ1-6; TRBD1 might be the D (5 bases). Germline assignment: CDR1 MNHEY and CDR2 SMNVEV (reference sequence). The CDR3 has 12 residues. V dropped 6 bases and J dropped 13 bases, with 13 bases sitting between them.

This sequence joins TRBV3-1 (or the pseudogene TRBV3-2) and TRBJ2-5, with TRBD2 identical over 10 bases. The CDR3 has 16 amino acids. CDR1 LGHDT and CDR2 YNNKEL come from the germline V gene (reference sequence). Trimming cost V 5 bases and J 4 bases; bases outside gene matches: 10. CDR3 nucleotide sequence: TGTGCCAGCAGCTCCCAAGCGGGACTAGCGTTAGAGACCCAGTACTTC. This gives the protein CASSSQAGLALETQYF.

The J gene is TRBJ2-4, the V gene TRBV27, with TRBD1 as a possible D gene (5 bases). V was clipped by 5 bases and J by 0 bases, with 17 bases between them. The CDR3 length is 17 residues. Germline CDR1 and CDR2: MNHEY and SMNVEV (reference sequence). CDR3 DNA sequence: TGTGCCAGCAGTGTACTTACAGGCGGAATAGCCAAAAACATTCAGTACTTC. Its protein is CASSVLTGGIAKNIQYF.

The V call is TRBV5-1, the J call TRBJ2-2; a weak D match, TRBD2 (6 bases). Germline V gene sequence: CDR1 SGHRS, CDR2 YFSETQ. V was pared by 1 base and J by 0 bases, with 10 bases between. The CDR3 loop spans 16 amino acids. In DNA form, the CDR3 reads TGCGCCAGCAGCTTGTCTGGAGGGTCGAACACCGGGGAGCTGTTTTTT. This sequence encodes CASSLSGGSNTGELFF.

V gene TRBV9 combines with J gene TRBJ2-5; TRBD1 aligns across 10 bases. This CDR3 is 17 amino acids long. With V trimmed by 4 bases and J by 1 base, 10 bases remained unmatched. Germline loops: CDR1 SGDLS, CDR2 YYNGEE. CDR3 protein: CASSPAPGQGTQETQYF. The CDR3, as DNA: TGTGCCAGCAGCCCCGCTCCGGGACAGGGGACCCAAGAGACCCAGTACTTC.

J is TRBJ1-2 and V is TRBV19; 8 positions agree with TRBD1. The junction had 16 bases not matched to a gene; V was cut back by 5 bases and J by 8 bases. The CDR3 sequence is 16 residues long. Germline values: CDR1 LNHDA, CDR2 SQIVND (reference sequence). This CDR3 is CASSPTAQGARYGYTF. The CDR3 bases are TGTGCCAGTAGTCCCACGGCCCAGGGGGCGCGTTACGGCTACACCTTC.

The V call is TRBV4-3, the J call TRBJ2-1; TRBD2 might be the D (7 bases). Germline V gene data show CDR1 as LGHNA and CDR2 as YSLEER. There are 15 residues in the CDR3. The V and J ends lost 1 base and 6 bases respectively, with 13 bases between them. The CDR3 reads CASSQGGGGPNEQFF. The CDR3 DNA reads TGCGCCAGCAGCCAAGGAGGGGGGGGGCCCAATGAGCAGTTCTTC.

This chain connects TRBV29-1 to TRBJ2-6; D not resolved. The CDR3 extends over 14 amino acids. Germline-derived CDR1 and CDR2 are SQVTM and ANQGSEA. Between the trimmed V and J ends, which lost 4 bases and 0 bases, there was a span of 7 bases. The CDR3 loop reads CSVGLLSGANVLTF. The CDR3 DNA reads as TGCAGCGTTGGACTGCTCTCTGGGGCCAACGTCCTGACTTTC. Supplemented by reference TRBV29-1 and TRBJ2-6, the full variable domain reads SAVISQKPSRDICQRGTSLTIQCQVDSQVTMMFWYRQQPGQSLTLIATANQGSEATYESGFVIDKFPISRPNLTFSTLTVSNMSPEDSSIYLCSVGLLSGANVLTFGAGSRLTVL.